The 10 T cell receptor beta chains given below trace back to one sample, sequenced in a study of metastatic and nonmetastatic thyroid tumors. With MiXCR, TCRdb called clones anew from the PCR reads. The table shows under 20,000 clones, with about 32% occurring only once. All patients reached thyroid surgery having received no treatment beforehand. The specimen was tumor tissue. These receptors all come from a male donor with papillary thyroid cancer or a benign thyroid nodule (not recorded which). Some clones in this sample may be carry-over from other donors' samples.

Ten or more counts support this clone. V gene TRBV9 combines with J gene TRBJ1-5, with D possibly being TRBD1 (5 bases). CDR3 size: 17 residues. V was shortened by 0 bases and J by 1 base, with 14 bases between the two germline ends. From germline, CDR1 is SGDLS and CDR2 YYNGEE. The CDR3 is CASSVGGGLESNQPQHF. The CDR3, as DNA: TGTGCCAGCAGCGTAGGGGGGGGTTTGGAAAGCAATCAGCCCCAGCATTTT. Looking up the rest from reference TRBV9 and TRBJ1-5 gives the full variable domain: DSGVTQTPKHLITATGQRVTLRCSPRSGDLSVYWYQQSLDQGLQFLIQYYNGEERAKGNILERFSAQQFPDLHSELNLSSLELGDSALYFCASSVGGGLESNQPQHFGDGTRLSIL.

This clone was counted a few times. This chain joins TRBV5-1 and TRBJ2-1; 10 bases line up with TRBD2. The ends lost 4 bases at V and 1 base at J; junction bases unmatched: 2. Germline V lookup: CDR1 SGHRS, CDR2 YFSETQ. This CDR3 region has 15 residues. CDR3: CASSKGLASYNEQFF. In nucleotides, the CDR3 is TGCGCCAGCAGCAAGGGACTAGCGTCCTACAATGAGCAGTTCTTC.

J is TRBJ2-1 and V is TRBV5-1; perhaps TRBD2 as D (5 bases). Germline V gene data show CDR1 as SGHRS and CDR2 as YFSETQ. The CDR3 sequence is 14 residues long. The V and J ends lost 4 bases and 6 bases respectively, with 14 bases between them. CDR3 coding DNA: TGCGCCAGCAGCGGGCAACTACGGGGCAATGAGCAGTTCTTC. This gives the protein CASSGQLRGNEQFF.

This clone was seen a handful of times. The CDR3 reads CSASQGVDTEAFF. The CDR3 DNA is TGCAGTGCTAGTCAGGGTGTGGACACTGAAGCTTTCTTT. V gene TRBV20-1 combines with J gene TRBJ1-1, with D possibly being TRBD1 (5 bases). The germline V and J ends were trimmed by 3 bases and 3 bases, with 11 bases remaining between them. CDR3 size: 13 residues. Germline lookup yields CDR1 DFQATT and CDR2 SNEGSKA (reference sequence).

CDR3 sequence: CATSEGTGFQPPHF. The CDR3 region has the DNA TGTGCCACCAGTGAAGGGACAGGGTTTCAGCCACCGCATTTT. The rearrangement uses TRBV24-1 and TRBJ1-5; 9 nucleotides agree with TRBD1. This CDR3 has 14 residues. Germline values: CDR1 KGHDR, CDR2 SFDVKD. J was trimmed by 15 bases and V by 4 bases; bases with no gene match: 12.

The rearrangement links TRBV20-1 to TRBJ2-7; D perhaps matches TRBD1 (6 bases). Deletions cut 4 bases from V and 0 bases from J, with 10 bases between. CDR3 length: 13 amino acids. Germline values: CDR1 DFQATT, CDR2 SNEGSKA (reference sequence). CDR3 bases: TGCAGTGCTAAAAACAGGGTCTCCTACGAGCAGTACTTC. Translating gives CSAKNRVSYEQYF.

The J gene is TRBJ2-1, the V gene TRBV6-5, with TRBD2 identical over 13 bases. V gave up 7 bases and J gave up 9 bases; unmatched junction bases: 9. The CDR3 runs 15 residues. Germline V gives CDR1 MNHEY, CDR2 SVGAGI. The DNA of the CDR3 is TGTGCCAGCACTTTAGGGACTAGCGGGATAGGTGAGCAGTTCTTC. Translating it yields CASTLGTSGIGEQFF.

This clone has more than one count but fewer than ten. The J gene is TRBJ1-1, the V gene TRBV10-1, with D perhaps matching TRBD1 (5 bases). The CDR3 runs 13 residues. Per germline, CDR1 WNHNN and CDR2 SYGVQD (reference sequence). The V and J ends lost 5 bases and 2 bases respectively, with 9 bases between them. The CDR3 DNA reads TGCGCCAGCAGTCAGGACATTAACACTGAAGCTTTCTTT. This codes for CASSQDINTEAFF.

Worth noting for this clone: This may be a read error, as it is one base from a much larger clone. The J gene is TRBJ2-1, the V gene TRBV11-1; 7 bases match TRBD2. The CDR3 sequence is 19 residues long. The V gene's germline CDR1 is SGHAT and CDR2 FQDESV (reference sequence). CDR3 amino acids: CASSFAREMWEVTYNEQFF. CDR3 nucleotide sequence: TGTGCCAGCAGCTTCGCGCGGGAGATGTGGGAAGTCACCTACAATGAGCAGTTCTTT.

V and J are TRBV6-2 or TRBV6-3 and TRBJ1-2, with D possibly TRBD1 on 6 matching bases. The length of the CDR3 is 14 residues. Per germline, CDR1 MNHEY and CDR2 SVGEGT. V lost 7 bases to trimming and J lost 7 bases, with 19 bases between them. CDR3 nucleotides: TGTGCCAGCATTATCCCGACAGGTTTTGGTGGCTACACCTTC. This codes for CASIIPTGFGGYTF.